A single sample gave rise to the 12 T cell receptor beta chains below, sequenced in a study of cytomegalovirus exposure and HLA in healthy donors. PCR primers comprised 60 Vbeta and 13 Jbeta primers. Produced via immunoSEQ multiplex PCR; TCRdb's table is partial and in-frame only. The sample has 90,000 to 120,000 clones; less than 85% are singletons. Sequenced sample: PBMCs. The source of these receptors is a woman between 18 and 30 years old in good health and CMV-seropositive.

This clone was seen only a few times. V and J are TRBV7-9 and TRBJ2-5; a possible D gene is TRBD2 (5 bases). This CDR3 region has 13 residues. Germline assignment: CDR1 SEHNR and CDR2 FQNEAQ (reference sequence). V lost 1 base, J lost 4 bases, and 7 bases lay in between. The CDR3 nucleotides are TGTGCCAGCAGCTTAGACCGGGGAGAGACCCAGTACTTC. Encoded protein: CASSLDRGETQYF.

This clone was recorded only once. The J gene is TRBJ2-7, the V gene TRBV30; 7 bases align to TRBD2. The CDR3 is 17 residues long. Losses at the gene ends were 4 bases for V and 4 bases for J; bases not matched to a gene: 19. CDR1 is GTSNPN, CDR2 SVGIG, per germline (reference sequence). The CDR3 loop reads CAWTSWDGGSPLYEQYF. The DNA for the CDR3 is TGTGCCTGGACTTCCTGGGACGGCGGGAGTCCTTTGTACGAGCAGTACTTC.

The J gene is TRBJ2-5, the V gene TRBV5-1; 9 bases map to TRBD1. Germline V lookup: CDR1 SGHRS, CDR2 YFSETQ. J lost 7 bases, V lost 5 bases, and 15 bases had no gene match. CDR3 length: 16 amino acids. Written as DNA, the CDR3 is TGCGCCAGCAGTCCTTTAACAGGGGGCAAGAAGGGGACCCAGTACTTC. Protein product: CASSPLTGGKKGTQYF.

This clone came up a few times. This rearrangement joins TRBV30 to TRBJ1-1; the D is unclear. Germline CDR1 reads GTSNPN; CDR2 reads SVGIG (reference sequence). Trimming left V 2 bases short and J 6 bases short, with 10 bases between. The CDR3 is 12 residues long. The DNA of the CDR3 is TGTGCCTGGAGTTCCGGGATGCCTGAAGCTTTCTTT. This gives the protein CAWSSGMPEAFF.

This rearrangement joins TRBV7-2 to TRBJ2-7; the match to TRBD2 covers 7 bases. The J segment lost 1 base and the V segment lost 6 bases, leaving 12 bases of the junction unmatched. Per the germline V gene, CDR1 is SGHTA and CDR2 is FQGNSA. The CDR3 runs 16 residues. This CDR3 is CASRPRLAGRSYEQYF. CDR3 nucleotides: TGTGCCAGCAGGCCCCGACTAGCTGGACGGTCCTACGAGCAGTACTTC.

The chain joins TRBV5-1 to TRBJ1-1, with D perhaps TRBD1 (5 bases). Per germline, CDR1 SGHRS and CDR2 YFSETQ. Trimming took off 5 bases at V and 1 base at J, with 9 bases between the two ends. The CDR3 is 13 residues long. The CDR3 loop is CASRGQGNTEAFF. CDR3 nucleotide sequence: TGCGCCAGCAGAGGGCAGGGGAACACTGAAGCTTTCTTT.

This clone was found a few times. It is likely a read error: a sequence one base away is far more abundant. This CDR3 is CASSFNTPERRSSYNEQFF. DNA of the CDR3: TGCGCCAGCAGCTTTAATACCCCGGAGCGACGGAGCTCCTACAATGAGCAGTTCTTC. The chain couples TRBV5-1 to TRBJ2-1; D gene uncertain. Trimming left V 2 bases short and J 0 bases short, with 21 bases between. The V gene's germline CDR1 is SGHRS and CDR2 YFSETQ. This CDR3 comprises 19 residues.

This sequence joins TRBV18 and TRBJ2-1; TRBD2 is a possible D gene (5 bases). Germline CDR1 and CDR2: KGHSH and LQKENI. The CDR3 is made up of 14 amino acids. With 1 base removed from V and 10 bases from J, the gap between germline ends came to 14 bases. The CDR3 DNA follows: TGTGCCAGCTCACCACAGGACTCCTCCGGGGAGCAGTTCTTC. Translated, it gives CASSPQDSSGEQFF.

The rearrangement joins TRBV4-2 to TRBJ2-5; D is perhaps TRBD1 (6 bases). V was trimmed by 0 bases and J by 2 bases, leaving 10 bases between them. The CDR3 is made up of 15 amino acids. CDR1 and CDR2 (germline): LGHNA, YNFKEQ. The CDR3 region is CASSQEPGQQETQYF. In nucleotides, the CDR3 is TGTGCCAGCAGCCAAGAACCTGGACAGCAAGAGACCCAGTACTTC.

The chain carries TRBV20-1 and TRBJ1-5, with D possibly TRBD1 on 6 matching bases. Germline V gene sequence: CDR1 DFQATT, CDR2 SNEGSKA (reference sequence). V was trimmed by 5 bases and J by 9 bases, leaving 8 bases between them. This CDR3 contains 10 residues. This chain's CDR3 is CSADRPPQHF. For the CDR3, the DNA is TGCAGTGCTGACAGGCCGCCCCAGCATTTT.

The CDR3 DNA follows: TGTGCCAGCAGTTTCATAGCGGGAGCGGGCACCGGGGAGCTGTTTTTT. Amino acids: CASSFIAGAGTGELFF. The V and J genes are TRBV6-5 and TRBJ2-2; 9 bases map to TRBD2. The CDR3 spans 16 residues. The germline V gene encodes CDR1 MNHEY and CDR2 SVGAGI. With 4 bases clipped from V and 4 bases from J, the junction kept 7 bases outside the gene matches.

This clone was picked up a small number of times. This sequence joins TRBV2 and TRBJ2-6; TRBD1 might be the D (6 bases). V lost 4 bases and J 8 bases, leaving 12 bases between the germline ends. Germline V gene lookup returns CDR1 SNHLY and CDR2 FYNNEI. This CDR3 has 14 residues. The CDR3 is CASSGGTFSNVLTF. The CDR3 bases are TGTGCCAGCAGTGGGGGGACATTTTCCAACGTCCTGACTTTC.